Described below is a single T cell receptor (beta chain) sequence and its context. Its antigen is undetermined. The PCR was carried out with 60 Vbeta primers and 13 Jbeta primers. Repertoires were generated with immunoSEQ multiplex PCR, while TCRdb's copy carries only in-frame clones and drops some. The sample consists of under 150,000 clones, roughly three quarters of them appearing once. This sample was taken from a study of cytomegalovirus exposure and HLA in healthy donors. Study-level findings and limits: In an earlier analysis, in some 540 donors, most V segments appeared productive either ~87% or ~30% of the time.

Trimming removed 0 bases from V and 6 bases from J, with 15 bases in between. This CDR3 region has 14 residues. Germline V gene data show CDR1 as GTSNPN and CDR2 as SVGIG (reference sequence). The chain has TRBV30 and TRBJ2-7, with D possibly TRBD1 on 6 matching bases. Sequenced input: PBMCs. The clonotype comes from a woman aged 55 to 70 in good health and CMV-seronegative. CDR3 nucleotide sequence: TGTGCCTGGAGTGTACTCGGACAGACCGCCGAGCAGTACTTC. The encoded protein is CAWSVLGQTAEQYF.